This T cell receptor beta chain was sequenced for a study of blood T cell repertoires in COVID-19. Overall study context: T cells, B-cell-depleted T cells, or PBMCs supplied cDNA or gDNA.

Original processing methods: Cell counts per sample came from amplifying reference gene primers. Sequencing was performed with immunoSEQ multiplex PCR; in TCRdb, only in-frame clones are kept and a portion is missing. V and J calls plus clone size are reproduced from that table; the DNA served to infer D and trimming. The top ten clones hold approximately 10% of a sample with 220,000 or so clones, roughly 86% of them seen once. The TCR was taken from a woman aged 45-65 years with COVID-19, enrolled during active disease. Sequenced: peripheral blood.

CDR3 bases: TGTGCCGTCGTTCAGCGGGGGGCTAATGAGCAGTTCTTC. The encoded protein is CAVVQRGANEQFF. This chain uses TRBV6-5 with TRBJ2-1, with 9 positions matching TRBD2. Germline V gene lookup returns CDR1 MNHEY and CDR2 SVGAGI. CDR3 length equals 13 residues. V lost 11 bases, J lost 7 bases, and 9 bases stayed unmatched.